This entry lists 8 T cell receptor beta chains sequenced from one sample in a study of shared clonotypes between healthy human individuals. Repertoires were generated with immunoSEQ multiplex PCR, while TCRdb's copy carries only in-frame clones and drops some. This table holds fewer than 1.6 million clones, around 98.5% found once. The material sequenced was naive CD4+ T cells sorted from blood. Subset meaning: CD45RA+ positively selected. The receptor source for this set is a man aged 30 to 39 in good health.

The genes are TRBV6-5 and TRBJ2-1; D unclear. The CDR3 length is 11 residues. The V gene lost 5 bases and the J gene lost 6 bases, with 5 bases spanning the gap. In germline, CDR1 is MNHEY, CDR2 SVGAGI. The CDR3 DNA reads TGTGCCAGCAGTCTCGCCAATGAGCAGTTCTTC. Translating it yields CASSLANEQFF.

The chain links TRBV19 to TRBJ1-3; the D gene is possibly TRBD1 (5 bases). Germline CDR1 and CDR2: LNHDA and SQIVND (reference sequence). Trimming pared 4 bases from V and 4 bases from J, leaving 11 bases between. The CDR3 runs 14 residues. The CDR3 region has the DNA TGTGCCAGTAGTACAGGGACGGTCGGAAACACCATATATTTT. Amino acids: CASSTGTVGNTIYF.

The rearrangement joins TRBV9 to TRBJ2-2; weak D call: TRBD1 (5 bases). V shed 5 bases and J shed 6 bases, with 11 bases lying between them. Germline lookup yields CDR1 SGDLS and CDR2 YYNGEE. This CDR3 has 13 residues. CDR3 coding DNA: TGTGCCAGCAGTGTCAGGGATGCCGGGGAGCTGTTTTTT. Protein product: CASSVRDAGELFF.

The sample holds one count of this clone. The chain recombines TRBV14 with TRBJ2-5; D is unclear. Germline assignment: CDR1 SGHDN and CDR2 FVKESK. This CDR3 region has 15 residues. The ends were cut back, 1 base at V and 2 bases at J, with 11 bases in the middle. The CDR3 DNA reads TGTGCCAGCAGCCAAGTCTTGGCGTTACAAGAGACCCAGTACTTC. This translates into CASSQVLALQETQYF.

This chain joins TRBV11-2 and TRBJ2-7; 8 bases align to TRBD1. CDR1 and CDR2 (germline): SGHAT, FQNNGV. V trimming: 5 bases; J trimming: 5 bases; junction bases outside the gene matches: 8. There are 14 residues in the CDR3. This CDR3 reads CASSPNRDRHEQYF. The CDR3 nucleotides are TGTGCCAGCAGCCCAAACCGGGACAGGCACGAGCAGTACTTC. Combining the CDR3 with reference TRBV11-2 and TRBJ2-7 gives the whole variable domain EAGVAQSPRYKIIEKRQSVAFWCNPISGHATLYWYQQILGQGPKLLIQFQNNGVVDDSQLPKDRFSAERLKGVDSTLKIQPAKLEDSAVYLCASSPNRDRHEQYFGPGTRLTVT.

The chain is built from TRBV6-5 and TRBJ1-5, with TRBD1 matching 8 bases. This CDR3 comprises 15 residues. Trimming removed 7 bases from V and 1 base from J; junction bases left unmatched: 6. Per germline, CDR1 MNHEY and CDR2 SVGAGI. Written as DNA, the CDR3 is TGTGCCAGCAAGACAGGGGAGGGAAGCAATCAGCCCCAGCATTTT. Encoded protein: CASKTGEGSNQPQHF.

Only one count was recorded for this clone. This chain connects TRBV18 to TRBJ2-1, with a possible D match to TRBD1 (5 bases). The CDR3 contains 16 residues. Germline values: CDR1 KGHSH, CDR2 LQKENI. The V and J ends lost 3 bases and 0 bases respectively, with 12 bases between them. In DNA, the CDR3 is TGTGCCAGCTCACCTCAGGGCCAGAGCTCCTACAATGAGCAGTTCTTC. It yields the protein CASSPQGQSSYNEQFF. Variable domain in full (rest from reference TRBV18 and TRBJ2-1): NAGVMQNPRHLVRRRGQEARLRCSPMKGHSHVYWYRQLPEEGLKFMVYLQKENIIDESGMPKERFSAEFPKEGPSILRIQQVVRGDSAAYFCASSPQGQSSYNEQFFGPGTRLTVL.

The rearrangement joins TRBV7-9 to TRBJ1-1; D gene ambiguous. Looked up from germline, CDR1 is SEHNR and CDR2 is FQNEAQ (reference sequence). The V gene lost 4 bases and the J gene lost 5 bases, with 20 bases spanning the gap. This CDR3 is built from 16 residues. CDR3 nucleotides: TGTGCCAGCAGCTATAGGACGGGGATGAAGTATACTGAAGCTTTCTTT. It codes for CASSYRTGMKYTEAFF. Full variable domain (rest looked up from reference TRBV7-9 and TRBJ1-1): DTGVSQNPRHKITKRGQNVTFRCDPISEHNRLYWYRQTLGQGPEFLTYFQNEAQLEKSRLLSDRFSAERPKGSFSTLEIQRTEQGDSAMYLCASSYRTGMKYTEAFFGQGTRLTVV.